These T cell receptor beta chains were read from a single sample in a study of early T cells in non-severe SARS-CoV-2 infection. TCRdb ran MiXCR on the 5' RACE reads and lists one entry per CDR3 protein. The table shows approximately 70,000 distinct CDR3 sequences, with 11% occurring only once. The specimen was whole blood, collected at baseline. These receptors came from an adult who was a healthcare worker with PCR-confirmed SARS-CoV-2 infection or an uninfected control (not recorded which). The CDR3 runs from the conserved cysteine through the conserved F or W. Each record gives: D gene, J gene, V gene, clone size, CDR3 protein, CDR3 DNA. D genes are given only for firm matches. Some rows mark clone size as missing; the rest say once, few, many or name a class of expanded clone.

>.|TRBJ2-4|TRBV12-5|many
CASGLVLRLGGVAKNIQYF
TGTGCTAGTGGTTTGGTACTGAGACTAGGGGGCGTAGCCAAAAACATTCAGTACTTC
>.|TRBJ1-1|TRBV12-3/TRBV12-4|.
CASSPRVLGALGTEAFF
TGTGCCAGCAGCCCTAGGGTCCTGGGGGCCTTGGGCACTGAAGCTTTCTTT
>.|TRBJ2-3|TRBV20-1|few
CSASSIDTQYF
TGCAGTGCTAGCAGTATAGATACGCAGTATTTT
>TRBD2|TRBJ2-5|TRBV27|few
CASSFYHSGLQETQYF
TGTGCCAGCAGTTTCTACCATAGCGGGCTACAAGAGACCCAGTACTTC
>.|TRBJ1-4|TRBV20-1|.
CSARGGDEKLFF
TGCAGTGCTAGAGGCGGAGATGAAAAACTGTTTTTT
>TRBD1|TRBJ2-7|TRBV11-2|few
CASSFGANGQGKNEQYF
TGTGCCAGCAGCTTCGGTGCGAACGGACAGGGGAAGAACGAGCAGTACTTC
>.|TRBJ1-1|TRBV5-6|many
CASSLVGGSRDTEAFF
TGTGCCAGCAGCTTGGTGGGGGGCAGTAGGGACACTGAAGCTTTCTTT
>TRBD1|TRBJ1-2|TRBV7-2|few
CASSGDRGGGYTF
TGTGCCAGCAGCGGGGACAGGGGCGGTGGCTACACCTTC
>TRBD2|TRBJ2-1|TRBV5-1|.
CASSLTSGTLNEQFF
TGCGCCAGCAGCTTAACTAGCGGGACCCTCAATGAGCAGTTCTTC
>.|TRBJ2-5|TRBV4-2|few
CASSQEGSDPRLTQYF
TGTGCCAGCAGCCAAGAAGGCTCCGACCCTCGGTTGACCCAGTACTTC
>.|TRBJ1-2|TRBV7-3|few
CASSLEAAGSGYTF
TGTGCCAGCAGCCTTGAGGCGGCAGGTTCTGGCTACACCTTC
>TRBD2|TRBJ2-5|TRBV7-2|few
CASSSTSGGKTQYF
TGTGCCAGCAGCTCGACTAGCGGGGGGAAGACCCAGTACTTC
>.|TRBJ2-7|TRBV7-8|few
CASSLAGAIYEQYF
TGTGCCAGCAGCTTAGCAGGGGCGATCTACGAGCAGTACTTC
>TRBD2|TRBJ2-3|TRBV5-6|many
CASSLVQRGASTDTQYF
TGTGCCAGCAGCTTAGTCCAGCGGGGTGCTAGCACAGATACGCAGTATTTT
>.|TRBJ2-2|TRBV7-9|many
CASSPPLETGELFF
TGTGCCAGCAGCCCCCCCTTAGAGACCGGGGAGCTGTTTTTT
>.|TRBJ1-1|TRBV11-2|few
CASSLRVMNTEAFF
TGTGCCAGCAGCTTAAGGGTCATGAACACTGAAGCTTTCTTT
>.|TRBJ2-1|TRBV20-1|few
CSARTVMSHYNEQFF
TGCAGTGCTAGGACGGTCATGTCTCATTACAATGAGCAGTTCTTC
>TRBD1|TRBJ2-2|TRBV5-4|few
CASSRTGNTGELFF
TGTGCCAGCAGCCGGACAGGGAACACCGGGGAGCTGTTTTTT
>.|TRBJ2-3|TRBV7-3|.
CASSITGPSTDTQYF
TGTGCCAGCAGCATAACGGGACCCAGCACAGATACGCAGTATTTT
>.|TRBJ1-4|TRBV27|few
CASSSGINEKLFF
TGTGCCAGCTCATCAGGGATTAATGAAAAACTGTTTTTT
>TRBD2|TRBJ2-5|TRBV7-2|few
CASSKAMGLAGLETQYF
TGTGCCAGCAGCAAAGCGATGGGACTAGCGGGATTAGAGACCCAGTACTTC
>TRBD1|TRBJ1-1|TRBV10-3|few
CAINPTGDTEAFF
TGTGCCATCAACCCTACAGGGGACACTGAAGCTTTCTTT
>.|TRBJ2-7|TRBV21-1|.
CASSKVFQDVTYEQYF
TGTGCCAGCAGCAAAGTTTTCCAGGACGTCACCTACGAGCAGTACTTC
>.|TRBJ2-1|TRBV20-1|few
CSAPGSTMNEQFF
TGCAGTGCCCCCGGAAGTACAATGAATGAGCAGTTCTTC
>.|TRBJ1-3|TRBV12-3/TRBV12-4|.
CASSLSNTIYF
TGTGCCAGCAGTTTGTCTAACACCATATATTTT
>.|TRBJ1-4|TRBV19|few
CASRPDEPTNEKLFF
TGTGCCAGTAGACCCGATGAACCAACTAATGAAAAACTGTTTTTT
>.|TRBJ2-4|TRBV12-3/TRBV12-4|.
CASSFSFENIQYF
TGTGCCAGCAGTTTTTCTTTCGAAAACATTCAGTACTTC
>.|TRBJ2-1|TRBV3-1|few
CARGGLSSYNEQFF
TGTGCCAGGGGAGGCCTGAGCTCCTACAATGAGCAGTTCTTC
>TRBD2|TRBJ2-2|TRBV4-1|.
CASRRGLAENTGELFF
TGCGCCAGCAGACGGGGACTAGCGGAAAACACCGGGGAGCTGTTTTTT
>.|TRBJ2-7|TRBV18|.
CASSPPPWVLRGGEQYF
TGTGCCAGCTCACCACCACCTTGGGTTCTCCGAGGGGGCGAGCAGTACTTC
>TRBD2|TRBJ2-7|TRBV20-1|.
CSARLGRENEQYF
TGCAGTGCTAGACTGGGGCGGGAGAACGAGCAGTACTTC
>.|TRBJ2-3|TRBV7-9|many
CASSLVALSTDTQYF
TGTGCCAGCAGCTTAGTGGCCCTCAGCACAGATACGCAGTATTTT